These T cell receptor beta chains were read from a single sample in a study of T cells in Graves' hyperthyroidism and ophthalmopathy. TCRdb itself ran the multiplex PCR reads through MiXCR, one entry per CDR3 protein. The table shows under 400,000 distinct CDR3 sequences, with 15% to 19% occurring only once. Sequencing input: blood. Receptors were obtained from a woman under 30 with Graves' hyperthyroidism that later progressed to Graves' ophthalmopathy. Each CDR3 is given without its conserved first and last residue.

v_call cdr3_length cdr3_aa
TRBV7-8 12 ASRLLAPQETQY
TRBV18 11 ASSPDWGYGYT
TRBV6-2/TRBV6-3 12 ASSPRPRSSEQF
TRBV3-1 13 ASSQGRLRYGEQF
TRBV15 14 ASSRFSGGFTDTQY
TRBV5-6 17 ASSFRWTGGISGANVLT
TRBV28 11 ASSYKDSYEQY
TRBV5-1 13 ASSLGVGVVHEQY
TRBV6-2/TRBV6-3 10 ASSYPDDGAF
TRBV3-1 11 ASSQDNYNEQF
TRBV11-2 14 ASSSTGDRPRTEAF
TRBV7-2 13 ASSINWDSTYEQY
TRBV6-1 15 ASSLRIGQARTDTQY
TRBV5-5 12 ASSGAPSYNEQF
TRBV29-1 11 SVSGRTTDTQY
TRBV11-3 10 ASSGNTGELF
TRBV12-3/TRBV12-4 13 ASGPRDRAYNEQF
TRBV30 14 AWSVGGQGENQPQH
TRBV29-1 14 SVDRGRLAGGSEQF
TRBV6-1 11 ASSTGQGNIQY
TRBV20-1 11 SAMQVFFTEAF
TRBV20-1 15 SASGLSEGPRSYEQY
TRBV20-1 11 SAKQGALYGYT
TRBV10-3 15 AINTGTGSSGANVLT
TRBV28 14 ASSLSPSGRVDTQY
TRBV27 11 ASSFSWDLEQY
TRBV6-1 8 ASSEAARF
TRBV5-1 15 ASSLALDRGLLGEQF
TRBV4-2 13 ASSSDTQFGEKLF
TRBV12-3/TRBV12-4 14 ASSLGGLAGADTQY
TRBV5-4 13 ASSLDGIAGETQY
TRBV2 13 ASSEADRWQETQY
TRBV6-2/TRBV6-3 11 ASRLHWGYEQY
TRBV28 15 ASSYFPRRSVEETQY
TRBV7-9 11 ASSLRGGDGYT
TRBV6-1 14 ASSPALDANTGELF
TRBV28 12 ASKREMGTDTQY
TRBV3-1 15 ASSPEKRTGVPDTQY
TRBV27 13 ASSLSRGPSYEQY